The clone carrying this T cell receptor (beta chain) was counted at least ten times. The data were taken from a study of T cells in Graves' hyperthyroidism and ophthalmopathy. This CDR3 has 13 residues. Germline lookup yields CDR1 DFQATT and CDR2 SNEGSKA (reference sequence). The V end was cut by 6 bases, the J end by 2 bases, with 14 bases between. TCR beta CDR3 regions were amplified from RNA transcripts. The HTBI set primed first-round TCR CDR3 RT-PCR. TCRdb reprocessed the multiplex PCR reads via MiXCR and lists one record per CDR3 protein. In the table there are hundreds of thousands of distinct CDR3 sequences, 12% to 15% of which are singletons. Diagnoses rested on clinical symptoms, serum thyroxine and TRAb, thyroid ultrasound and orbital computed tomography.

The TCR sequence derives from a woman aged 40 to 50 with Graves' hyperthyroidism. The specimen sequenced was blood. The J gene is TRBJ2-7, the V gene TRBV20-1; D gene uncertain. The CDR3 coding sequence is TGCAGTGCCCAAAGACCAGCCGCCTACGAGCAGTACTTC. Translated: CSAQRPAAYEQYF.